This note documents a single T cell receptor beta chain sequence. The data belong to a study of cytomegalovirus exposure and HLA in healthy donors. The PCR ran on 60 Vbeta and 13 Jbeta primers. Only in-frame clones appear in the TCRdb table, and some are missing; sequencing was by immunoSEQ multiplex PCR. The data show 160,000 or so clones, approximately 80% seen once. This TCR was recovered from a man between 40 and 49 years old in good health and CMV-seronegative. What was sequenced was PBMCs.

CDR3 amino acids: CASSPAGEKLFF. In DNA form, the CDR3 reads TGTGCCAGCAGCCCCGCGGGGGAAAAACTGTTTTTT. The rearrangement joins TRBV7-9 to TRBJ1-4, with D unresolved. CDR1 is SEHNR, CDR2 FQNEAQ, per germline (reference sequence). V lost 5 bases to trimming and J lost 8 bases, with 9 bases between them. The CDR3 loop spans 12 amino acids.